These 3 T cell receptor beta chains originate from one sample sequenced in a study of a mutant IDH1 vaccine in newly diagnosed glioma. Time point given: week 47, end of study. Topical imiquimod was applied with each vaccine dose, which held 300 ug of mutant IDH1 20-mer peptide. Antigen specificity for these receptors is unknown. The table came from immunoSEQ multiplex PCR; TCRdb's copy has only in-frame clones and leaves some out. The sample lists around 84,000 clones; roughly 77% were seen once. Here the sequenced sample was PBMCs, taken from a glioma patient whose treatment included an IDH1 peptide vaccine. These receptors were obtained from a man in his forties with glioma.

The genes are TRBV21-1 and TRBJ2-7; the DNA was not compared with TRBD1, the D call given in the table. TRBV21-1 has pseudogene status. CDR3 length: 16 amino acids. The CDR3 DNA sequence: TGTGCCACCTCCGCAGTGGAACAGAAGCACTCCTACGAGCAGTACTTC. Translation gives CATSAVEQKHSYEQYF.

The chain employs TRBV7-6 and TRBJ2-7; D could derive from TRBD1 or TRBD2 (8 bases each). CDR3 length: 18 residues. Between the trimmed V and J ends, which lost 2 bases and 7 bases, there was a span of 27 bases. Germline V gives CDR1 SGHVS, CDR2 FNYEAQ. The CDR3 loop is CASSLSRGGRTGSVEQYF. CDR3 sequence (DNA): TGTGCCAGCAGCTTAAGTCGGGGGGGCAGGACAGGGTCAGTAGAGCAGTACTTC.

The genes are TRBV27 and TRBJ2-7; 7 bases fit TRBD1. From germline, CDR1 is MNHEY and CDR2 SMNVEV (reference sequence). With 10 bases clipped from V and 5 bases from J, the junction kept 23 bases outside the gene matches. CDR3 length: 17 amino acids. The CDR3 sequence: CATLSYPPTGSGDEQYF. For the CDR3, the DNA is TGTGCCACCTTGTCATACCCTCCGACAGGGAGTGGGGACGAGCAGTACTTC.